Shown below are 20 T cell receptor beta chains from a single sample sequenced in a study of blood T cell repertoires in COVID-19. This table comes from immunoSEQ multiplex PCR, and its TCRdb copy is limited to in-frame clones, with some not included. The profile covers some 47,000 clones, with around 80% appearing a single time and about 40% taken by the ten largest. The sequenced sample consisted of peripheral blood. The receptors were sampled from a human donor in a cohort sampled during active COVID-19.

This clone was detected a few times. The chain joins TRBV2 to TRBJ1-5; 8 positions match TRBD1. Per the germline V gene, CDR1 is SNHLY and CDR2 is FYNNEI. CDR3 size: 16 residues. J lost 3 bases, V lost 5 bases, and 9 bases had no gene match. CDR3 bases: TGTGCCAGCAGTCTTGGACAGGGCGCTAACAATCAGCCCCAGCATTTT. As protein: CASSLGQGANNQPQHF.

The chain combines TRBV5-4 with TRBJ2-3; 9 nucleotides match TRBD2. CDR1 and CDR2 from the germline V gene are SGHNT and YYREEE (reference sequence). This CDR3 comprises 15 residues. V dropped 5 bases and J dropped 2; count of bases not matched to a gene: 6. The CDR3 here is CASSLSGGPTDTQYF. DNA of the CDR3: TGTGCCAGCAGTCTGAGCGGGGGGCCCACAGATACGCAGTATTTT. Full variable domain (remainder filled in from reference TRBV5-4 and TRBJ2-3): ETGVTQSPTHLIKTRGQQVTLRCSSQSGHNTVSWYQQALGQGPQFIFQYYREEENGRGNFPPRFSGLQFPNYSSELNVNALELDDSALYLCASSLSGGPTDTQYFGPGTRLTVL.

The gene calls are TRBV27 and TRBJ1-6, with TRBD1 identical over 11 bases. V was clipped by 5 bases and J by 9 bases; unmatched bases: 12. The CDR3 extends over 17 amino acids. Germline CDR1 reads MNHEY; CDR2 reads SMNVEV (reference sequence). CDR3 coding DNA: TGTGCCAGCAGTCCAGGACAGGGGGCATTCTTGGGTTCACCCCTCCACTTT. Translation gives CASSPGQGAFLGSPLHF.

This chain connects TRBV5-1 to TRBJ1-1; D unclear. Trimming stripped 1 base from V and 0 bases from J, with 7 bases between. Per the germline V gene, CDR1 is SGHRS and CDR2 is YFSETQ. There are 14 residues in the CDR3. In nucleotides, the CDR3 is TGCGCCAGCAGCTTGTCTCCCGTGAACACTGAAGCTTTCTTT. Its protein is CASSLSPVNTEAFF. Using reference TRBV5-1 and TRBJ1-1 for the parts outside the CDR3, the full variable domain is KAGVTQTPRYLIKTRGQQVTLSCSPISGHRSVSWYQQTPGQGLQFLFEYFSETQRNKGNFPGRFSGRQFSNSRSEMNVSTLELGDSALYLCASSLSPVNTEAFFGQGTRLTVV.

The CDR3 loop reads CASSHTLAGGTYNEQFF. DNA of the CDR3: TGCGCCAGCAGCCACACCCTAGCGGGGGGAACCTACAATGAGCAGTTCTTC. The rearrangement links TRBV4-1 to TRBJ2-1, with TRBD2 matching 11 bases. Trimming removed 3 bases from V and 2 bases from J; junction bases left unmatched: 6. Per germline, CDR1 MGHRA and CDR2 YSYEKL. This CDR3 is 17 amino acids long.

The gene calls are TRBV10-3 and TRBJ2-5, with TRBD1 matching 9 bases. The germline gives CDR1 ENHRY, CDR2 SYGVKD. V shed 8 bases and J 4 bases; nucleotides not matched to a gene: 8. This CDR3 has 14 residues. CDR3 region: CAIGGQGGRETQYF. CDR3 nucleotide sequence: TGTGCCATCGGGGGACAGGGAGGTAGAGAGACCCAGTACTTC.

This sequence joins TRBV7-6 and TRBJ2-5; 10 bases map to TRBD2. V lost 3 bases, J lost 5 bases, and 9 bases stayed unmatched. The CDR3 sequence is 16 residues long. CDR1 is SGHVS and CDR2 is FNYEAQ in the germline V gene. The CDR3 nucleotides are TGTGCCAGCAGCTTGGATGTTAGCGGGGGGAAGGAGACCCAGTACTTC. Translating it yields CASSLDVSGGKETQYF.

This rearrangement joins TRBV28 to TRBJ2-5; possibly TRBD2 for D (7 bases). CDR1 is MDHEN, CDR2 SYDVKM, per germline. The ends were cut back, 1 base at V and 1 base at J, with 10 bases in the middle. The CDR3 loop spans 15 amino acids. This CDR3 reads CASSLSGGGQETQYF. CDR3 in DNA: TGTGCCAGCAGTTTATCGGGGGGCGGCCAAGAGACCCAGTACTTC.

This chain joins TRBV6-6 and TRBJ1-2; 9 nucleotides match TRBD1. The CDR3 totals 15 residues. With V trimmed by 5 bases and J by 6 bases, 10 bases remained unmatched. CDR1 MNHNY and CDR2 SVGAGI come from the germline V gene (reference sequence). CDR3 protein: CASSPRDRDLNGYTF. The CDR3 DNA reads as TGTGCCAGCAGTCCCCGGGACAGGGACCTAAATGGCTACACCTTC.

This clone was found once. This rearrangement joins TRBV4-1 to TRBJ2-1; D uncertain. The length of the CDR3 is 17 residues. Trimming shortened V by 1 base and J by 0 bases, and 13 bases separated the two germline ends. From germline, CDR1 is MGHRA and CDR2 YSYEKL. The DNA for the CDR3 is TGCGCCAGCAGCCAAGTAAGACTTACGAGCTCCTACAATGAGCAGTTCTTC. It yields the protein CASSQVRLTSSYNEQFF.

The J gene is TRBJ2-3, the V gene TRBV6-5; TRBD2 might be the D (6 bases). Between the trimmed V and J ends, which lost 7 bases and 4 bases, there was a span of 15 bases. Germline V gene lookup returns CDR1 MNHEY and CDR2 SVGAGI. CDR3 size: 14 residues. In DNA form, the CDR3 reads TGTGCCAGCATGGTACTAGCCAGCGCAGATACGCAGTATTTT. Its protein is CASMVLASADTQYF.

This clone was detected once. The chain has TRBV27 and TRBJ2-1; 9 bases line up with TRBD2. V dropped 4 bases and J dropped 5; count of bases not matched to a gene: 6. There are 15 residues in the CDR3. Germline assignment: CDR1 MNHEY and CDR2 SMNVEV (reference sequence). The CDR3 loop reads CASSSRGGVNNEQFF. CDR3 sequence (DNA): TGTGCCAGCAGTTCACGCGGGGGGGTTAACAATGAGCAGTTCTTC.

The sample holds a few counts of this clone. The chain carries TRBV7-2 and TRBJ1-2; D unclear. Germline V gives CDR1 SGHTA, CDR2 FQGNSA. Trimming removed 4 bases from V and 5 bases from J, with 8 bases in between. The CDR3 is made up of 12 amino acids. CDR3 in DNA: TGTGCCAGCAGCTCCAGCGAGTATGGCTACACCTTC. Protein: CASSSSEYGYTF.

The V call is TRBV27, the J call TRBJ1-1; D possibly corresponds to TRBD1 (6 bases). Looked up from germline, CDR1 is MNHEY and CDR2 is SMNVEV (reference sequence). The CDR3 sequence is 13 residues long. Trimming pared 2 bases from V and 4 bases from J, leaving 8 bases between. This CDR3 is CASSLQGLTEAFF. Written as DNA, the CDR3 is TGTGCCAGCAGTTTACAGGGGCTCACTGAAGCTTTCTTT.

This chain uses TRBV6-5 with TRBJ1-6, with a weak D call TRBD1 (5 bases). Germline-derived CDR1 and CDR2 are MNHEY and SVGAGI. Trimming removed 2 bases at V and 11 bases at J, with 13 bases between. There are 14 residues in the CDR3. The CDR3 DNA sequence: TGTGCCAGCAGTTACGGAAACTCGGGGGCACCCCTCCACTTT. It specifies CASSYGNSGAPLHF.

The rearrangement links TRBV7-2 to TRBJ2-5; maybe TRBD2 (5 bases). Germline assignment: CDR1 SGHTA and CDR2 FQGNSA. Trimming left V 5 bases short and J 5 bases short, with 21 bases between. The CDR3 consists of 16 residues. The CDR3 spells CASSPQIRAKRETQYF. For the CDR3, the DNA is TGTGCCAGCAGCCCCCAAATCCGGGCCAAGCGGGAGACCCAGTACTTC.

The chain recombines TRBV6-6 with TRBJ2-2; perhaps TRBD2 as D (7 bases). V was pared by 2 bases and J by 4 bases, with 11 bases between. Germline V gene sequence: CDR1 MNHNY, CDR2 SVGAGI (reference sequence). This CDR3 spans 15 amino acids. In nucleotides, the CDR3 is TGTGCCAGCAGTTACAAGGGGGGGACCACCGGGGAGCTGTTTTTT. Its translation: CASSYKGGTTGELFF.

Notes on this clone: One end of the junction does not line up with germline, which may come from a read error. This sequence joins TRBV18 and TRBJ2-3; possible D gene TRBD2, 7 bases. CDR1 and CDR2 (germline): KGHSH, LQKENI. The CDR3 is 16 amino acids. The CDR3 nucleotides are TGTGCCAGCACACCCCCCCGGGGGGCCCTGACAGATACGCAGTATTTT. It translates to CASTPPRGALTDTQYF.

The chain links TRBV7-2 to TRBJ2-7, with D unclear. Germline CDR1 SGHTA, CDR2 FQGNSA. The CDR3 covers 13 residues. The CDR3 nucleotides are TGTGCCAGCAGCTTTATAGCCACCAGCGAGAAGTACGTC. Translating it yields CASSFIATSEKYV.

This chain joins TRBV2 and TRBJ1-4; D perhaps matches TRBD1 (5 bases). Germline values: CDR1 SNHLY, CDR2 FYNNEI. V lost 2 bases and J lost 8, with 6 bases in between. CDR3 size: 12 residues. The CDR3 region is CASSEQGEKLFF. For the CDR3, the DNA is TGTGCCAGCAGTGAACAGGGAGAAAAACTGTTTTTT. The full variable domain, with the rest looked up from reference TRBV2 and TRBJ1-4, is EPEVTQTPSHQVTQMGQEVILRCVPISNHLYFYWYRQILGQKVEFLVSFYNNEISEKSEIFDDQFSVERPDGSNFTLKIRSTKLEDSAMYFCASSEQGEKLFFGSGTQLSVL.